The entry that follows covers one TCR beta chain sequence. Its specificity is unknown. This sample is part of a study of cytomegalovirus exposure and HLA in healthy donors. Findings and limits, study-wide: Available immune exposure information was restricted to CMV serostatus only.

Whereas donors were nominally healthy upon sampling, unrecorded immune exposures were probable. J was trimmed by 3 bases and V by 1 base; bases with no gene match: 6. CDR1 and CDR2 (germline): MNHNY, SVGAGI (reference sequence). The CDR3 loop spans 16 amino acids. PCR employed 60 Vbeta and 13 Jbeta primers. Data came from immunoSEQ multiplex PCR; TCRdb stores just in-frame clones and leaves some out. The table lists about 130,000 clones, 84% of them singletons. The clonotype was recovered from a man aged 50-59 years in good health and CMV-seronegative. The rearrangement joins TRBV6-6 to TRBJ1-3, with TRBD1 matching 7 bases. Sequenced sample: PBMCs. Written as DNA, the CDR3 is TGTGCCAGCAGTTACTTTAGGGGGCGCCTTGGAAACACCATATATTTT. Translated: CASSYFRGRLGNTIYF.